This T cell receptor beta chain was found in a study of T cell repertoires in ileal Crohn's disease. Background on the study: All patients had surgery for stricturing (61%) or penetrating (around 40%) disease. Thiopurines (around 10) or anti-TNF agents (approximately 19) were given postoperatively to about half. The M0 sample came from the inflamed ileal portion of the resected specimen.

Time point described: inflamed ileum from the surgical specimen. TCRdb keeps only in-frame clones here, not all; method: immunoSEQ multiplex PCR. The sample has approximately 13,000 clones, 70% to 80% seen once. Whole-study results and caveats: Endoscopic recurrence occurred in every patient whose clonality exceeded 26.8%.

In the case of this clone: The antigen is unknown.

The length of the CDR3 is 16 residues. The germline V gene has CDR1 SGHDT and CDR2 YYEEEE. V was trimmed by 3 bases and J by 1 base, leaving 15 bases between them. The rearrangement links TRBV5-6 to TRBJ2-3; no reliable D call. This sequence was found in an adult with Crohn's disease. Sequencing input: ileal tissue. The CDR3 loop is CASSSYTVPGTDTQYF. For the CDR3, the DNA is TGTGCCAGCAGCTCCTATACAGTTCCCGGCACAGATACGCAGTATTTT.